The 9 T cell receptor beta chains below come from one sample, sequenced in a study of blood T cell repertoires in COVID-19. Assay: immunoSEQ multiplex PCR; the TCRdb copy retains only in-frame clones and omits some. Among 110,000 to 150,000 clones listed, 88% were seen once. What was sequenced was peripheral blood. The receptors were sampled from a woman between 50 and 59 years old with acute or convalescent COVID-19.

The rearrangement links TRBV19 to TRBJ2-3; D is uncertain. The ends were cut back, 3 bases at V and 0 bases at J, with 16 bases in the middle. Germline CDR1 LNHDA, CDR2 SQIVND (reference sequence). This CDR3 region has 17 residues. Written as DNA, the CDR3 is TGTGCCAGTAGTATTGATACTACAACTACTAGCACAGATACGCAGTATTTT. This translates into CASSIDTTTTSTDTQYF.

The chain recombines TRBV11-2 with TRBJ2-7, with D hard to call. The CDR3 loop spans 12 amino acids. The V end was cut by 1 base, the J end by 3 bases, with 4 bases between. Germline CDR1 is SGHAT and CDR2 is FQNNGV. CDR3 nucleotides: TGTGCCAGCAGCTTAGGTTACTACGAGCAGTACTTC. It is translated as CASSLGYYEQYF. Complete variable domain (other parts from reference TRBV11-2 and TRBJ2-7): EAGVAQSPRYKIIEKRQSVAFWCNPISGHATLYWYQQILGQGPKLLIQFQNNGVVDDSQLPKDRFSAERLKGVDSTLKIQPAKLEDSAVYLCASSLGYYEQYFGPGTRLTVT.

This clone appeared a single time. The chain is built from TRBV6-6 and TRBJ1-3, with D possibly matching TRBD1 (6 bases). This CDR3 spans 16 amino acids. In germline, CDR1 is MNHNY, CDR2 SVGAGI (reference sequence). V lost 0 bases and J lost 2, with 11 bases in between. CDR3 DNA sequence: TGTGCCAGCAGTTACTCGGGGTGGACAGCTGGAAACACCATATATTTT. It encodes CASSYSGWTAGNTIYF.

The rearrangement uses TRBV6-5 and TRBJ1-5; D possibly corresponds to TRBD1 (5 bases). Germline V gene data show CDR1 as MNHEY and CDR2 as SVGAGI. The CDR3 has 15 residues. With 7 bases removed from V and 6 bases from J, the gap between germline ends came to 19 bases. DNA for the CDR3: TGTGCCAGCACGCCACCTGGGGCAGGGATTCAGCCCCAGCATTTT. Translation gives CASTPPGAGIQPQHF.

This clone has just one count. V usage is TRBV9 and J usage is TRBJ2-7; 7 bases align to TRBD2. This CDR3 is 14 amino acids long. The germline gives CDR1 SGDLS, CDR2 YYNGEE. Unmatched junction bases numbered 12, after V lost 0 bases and J lost 12 bases. The CDR3 DNA reads as TGTGCCAGCAGCGTAGAACCGGCGGGAGTACCGCTGTACTTC. Translating gives CASSVEPAGVPLYF.

Only one count was recorded for this clone. The V gene is TRBV18, the J gene TRBJ1-6, with 7 bases identical to TRBD1. The CDR3 consists of 16 residues. Germline assignment: CDR1 KGHSH and CDR2 LQKENI. The ends lost 2 bases at V and 7 bases at J; junction bases unmatched: 8. The CDR3 nucleotides are TGTGCCAGCTCACCAACACAGGGGATGGGGAATTCACCCCTCCACTTT. This encodes CASSPTQGMGNSPLHF.

The chain combines TRBV27 with TRBJ1-5; 11 positions agree with TRBD1. The V segment lost 2 bases and the J segment 6 bases; nucleotides outside the gene matches: 9. This CDR3 contains 17 residues. CDR1 and CDR2 from the germline V gene are MNHEY and SMNVEV (reference sequence). The CDR3 nucleotides read TGTGCCAGCAGTTTAAAGGCGCGGACAGGGGGCACTCAGCCCCAGCATTTT. Its translation is CASSLKARTGGTQPQHF.

This clone was picked up a small number of times. J is TRBJ1-1 and V is TRBV7-8; D might be TRBD1 (6 bases). This CDR3 is built from 14 residues. CDR1 is SGHVS and CDR2 is FQNEAQ in the germline V gene. Trimming pared 4 bases from V and 0 bases from J, leaving 9 bases between. The CDR3 DNA is TGTGCCAGCAGCTACAGGGATATGAACACTGAAGCTTTCTTT. Its translation is CASSYRDMNTEAFF.

The V gene is TRBV6-6, the J gene TRBJ1-2; 8 nucleotides align to TRBD1. Germline CDR1 MNHNY, CDR2 SVGAGI (reference sequence). The CDR3 consists of 13 residues. The trim removed 2 bases at V and 7 bases at J, leaving 3 bases unmatched. CDR3 protein: CASSYDRGGGYTF. CDR3 nucleotide sequence: TGTGCCAGCAGTTACGACAGGGGTGGTGGCTACACCTTC.